The rows below give T cell receptor beta chains drawn from one sample of a study of T cell repertoires in cytomegalovirus infection. MiXCR was run by TCRdb on the reads, yielding one entry per CDR3 protein. The table includes about half a million distinct CDR3 sequences, around 30% detected once. What these receptors recognize is not known. Material: cultured PBMCs, obtained from culture after CMV antigen stimulation. All receptors derive from a human donor in good health (CMV status not recorded). Some clones in this sample may be carry-over from other donors' samples. Each CDR3 is given with its conserved first and last residue. A D gene is named only where the DNA matches it firmly. Size is omitted from some rows. Given values are once, few, many or a class for expanded clones.

d_gene	j_gene	v_gene	abundance	CDR3aa	CDR3nt
TRBD2	TRBJ2-2	TRBV28	.	CASSAPLAGGVRELFF	TGTGCCAGCAGTGCCCCCCTAGCGGGAGGAGTAAGGGAGCTGTTTTTT
TRBD1	TRBJ2-2	TRBV24-1	.	CATSEPGTGNTVELFF	TGTGCCACCAGTGAACCCGGGACAGGCAACACCGTGGAGCTGTTTTTT
.	TRBJ1-4	TRBV7-2	.	CASSSQGINEKLFF	TGTGCCAGCAGCTCTCAGGGGATCAATGAAAAACTGTTTTTT
.	TRBJ2-7	TRBV25-1	.	CASSEPDSYEQYF	TGTGCCAGCAGTGAACCGGACAGTTACGAGCAGTACTTC
.	TRBJ1-2	TRBV6-8	.	CASSYRPGAYGYTF	TGTGCCAGCAGTTACCGGCCAGGGGCGTATGGCTACACCTTC
.	TRBJ2-3	TRBV6-4	.	CASSDEGDRTDTQYF	TGTGCCAGCAGTGACGAGGGAGATAGGACAGATACGCAGTATTTT
.	TRBJ1-4	TRBV6-1	.	CASTDSIPGKLFF	TGTGCCAGCACCGACAGCATACCGGGGAAACTGTTTTTT
TRBD1	TRBJ1-1	TRBV7-9	.	CASSLRTGVRTEAFF	TGTGCCAGCAGCCTTCGAACAGGGGTAAGGACTGAAGCTTTCTTT
.	TRBJ1-2	TRBV12-3/TRBV12-4	.	CASSTSQVSNYGYTF	TGTGCCAGCAGCACCTCCCAAGTTTCTAACTATGGCTACACCTTC
TRBD1	TRBJ2-7	TRBV20-1	few	CSANRGEQYF	TGCAGTGCCAACAGGGGAGAGCAGTACTTC
.	TRBJ2-5	TRBV24-1	.	CATSDRGQTQYF	TGTGCCACCAGTGATCGAGGTCAGACCCAGTACTTC
.	TRBJ2-6	TRBV5-5	few	CASSPLVGRDSGANVLTF	TGTGCCAGCAGCCCGCTTGTAGGCAGGGACTCTGGGGCCAACGTCCTGACTTTC
.	TRBJ1-3	TRBV20-1	.	CSVRTSGNTIYF	TGCAGTGTCCGGACATCTGGAAACACCATATATTTT
.	TRBJ2-2	TRBV19	.	CASSIIRPRDTGELFF	TGTGCCAGTAGTATCATCAGGCCGCGGGACACCGGGGAGCTGTTTTTT
TRBD1	TRBJ2-2	TRBV12-3/TRBV12-4	.	CASGLQGMRGELFF	TGTGCCAGCGGGTTACAGGGGATGAGAGGGGAGCTGTTTTTT
TRBD2	TRBJ2-1	TRBV19	few	CASQRSGRDNEQFF	TGTGCCAGCCAACGTAGTGGGAGGGACAATGAGCAGTTCTTC
.	TRBJ2-7	TRBV7-2	.	CASSPISSYEQYF	TGTGCCAGCAGCCCAATATCCTCCTACGAGCAGTACTTC
TRBD1	TRBJ1-1	TRBV12-3/TRBV12-4	.	CASRTDRGNTEAFF	TGTGCCAGCAGGACCGACAGGGGGAACACTGAAGCTTTCTTT
TRBD2	TRBJ2-1	TRBV3-1	.	CASSQEGTRLVLEQFF	TGTGCCAGCAGCCAAGAAGGGACTAGATTGGTCCTTGAGCAGTTCTTC
TRBD2	TRBJ2-5	TRBV11-3	.	CASSLGVAGVRETQYF	TGTGCCAGCAGCCTTGGGGTAGCGGGAGTTCGGGAGACCCAGTACTTC
TRBD2	TRBJ2-1	TRBV20-1	.	CSAREPPGTSGRASYNEQFF	TGCAGTGCTAGAGAGCCGCCGGGGACTAGCGGGAGGGCCTCCTACAATGAGCAGTTCTTC
.	TRBJ1-5	TRBV3-1	few	CASSQQGTNQPQHF	TGTGCCAGCAGCCAACAGGGAACTAATCAGCCCCAGCATTTT
.	TRBJ1-2	TRBV7-9	.	CASSLTPHYGYTF	TGTGCCAGCAGCTTAACTCCCCACTATGGCTACACCTTC
TRBD2	TRBJ2-1	TRBV7-6	many	CASSLDSGRVYNEQFF	TGTGCCAGCAGCTTAGATTCCGGGAGGGTGTACAATGAGCAGTTCTTC
.	TRBJ2-3	TRBV6-2/TRBV6-3	few	CASSSAGTLTADTQYF	TGTGCCAGCAGTTCCGCAGGGACCCTGACCGCAGATACGCAGTATTTT
.	TRBJ2-1	TRBV11-1	.	CASSPGHADNEQFF	TGTGCCAGCAGCCCCGGTCACGCCGACAATGAGCAGTTCTTC
.	TRBJ2-5	TRBV7-2	.	CASSTYNGFGGTQYF	TGTGCCAGCAGCACCTACAACGGTTTCGGGGGGACCCAGTACTTC
.	TRBJ2-7	TRBV28	.	CASSLVRLPPYEQYF	TGTGCCAGCAGTTTAGTCAGACTCCCCCCCTACGAGCAGTACTTC
.	TRBJ1-5	TRBV7-2	many	CASSLASAAKLNQPQHF	TGTGCCAGCAGCTTAGCCTCGGCTGCAAAACTAAATCAGCCCCAGCATTTT
.	TRBJ2-5	TRBV6-4	.	CASRGHRDRYEETQYF	TGTGCCAGCAGGGGGCACAGGGACCGCTATGAAGAGACCCAGTACTTC
TRBD2	TRBJ2-6	TRBV5-4	few	CASSRGLAGVGGANVLTF	TGTGCCAGCAGCAGGGGACTAGCGGGAGTGGGAGGGGCCAACGTCCTGACTTTC
TRBD2	TRBJ2-1	TRBV25-1	.	CASSVSGTSNLASYNEQFF	TGTGCCAGCAGTGTGTCGGGGACTAGCAACTTAGCCTCCTACAATGAGCAGTTCTTC
.	TRBJ2-1	TRBV7-6	.	CASSLLLGLAIRNEQFF	TGTGCCAGCAGCCTCTTGCTGGGGCTAGCGATACGGAATGAGCAGTTCTTC
TRBD1	TRBJ2-7	TRBV7-2	few	CASSLTTGVAYEQYF	TGTGCCAGCAGCTTAACGACAGGGGTCGCCTACGAGCAGTACTTC
.	TRBJ2-1	TRBV9	.	CASSPAGSSYSYNEQFF	TGTGCCAGCAGCCCCGCAGGGTCCTCCTATTCCTACAATGAGCAGTTCTTC
TRBD2	TRBJ2-7	TRBV28	.	CASSLRAGGSHEQYF	TGTGCCAGCAGTTTACGAGCGGGAGGATCCCACGAGCAGTACTTC
.	TRBJ2-1	TRBV7-2	many	CASSLASSAQSYNEQFF	TGTGCCAGCAGCCTAGCCTCTAGCGCGCAGTCCTACAATGAGCAGTTCTTC
.	TRBJ2-3	TRBV11-3	.	CASSTDYRSTDTQYF	TGTGCCAGCAGCACCGACTACCGAAGTACAGATACGCAGTATTTT
.	TRBJ1-1	TRBV12-3/TRBV12-4	.	CASRTGLSDSQAFF	TGTGCCAGCAGGACCGGCCTCTCGGACAGCCAAGCTTTCTTT